A single count supports the clone carrying this TCR beta chain. The sample is drawn from a study of blood T cell repertoires in COVID-19. The CDR3 consists of 12 residues. V was pared by 7 bases and J by 5 bases, with 8 bases between. Profiled with immunoSEQ multiplex PCR; TCRdb holds only in-frame clones, not every one. This table holds some 56,000 clones, about 83% found once. This sequence originates from a woman over 75 with acute or convalescent COVID-19. J is TRBJ1-4 and V is TRBV12-3 or TRBV12-4; the D gene is possibly TRBD1 (5 bases). The specimen was peripheral blood. The CDR3 DNA reads TGTGCCAGCACGCGGGGGAATGAAAAACTGTTTTTT. Its translation: CASTRGNEKLFF.